This paragraph reports one T cell receptor beta chain. The antigen it recognizes is unknown. The sample holds no much larger clone one base away, and base qualities are not on file. Per the germline V gene, SGHVS is the CDR1 and FNYEAQ is the CDR2. The junction carries 11 bases between V and J, which are trimmed by 3 bases and 5 bases respectively. Its CDR3 holds 14 amino acids, cysteine through phenylalanine. The read is trimmed to its CDR3 DNA, 42 bases read in frame from base 1. The data are from a study of T cells in Graves' hyperthyroidism and ophthalmopathy (dated by TCRdb to about 2019). At the level of the whole study: Peripheral blood was sampled at the time of initial diagnosis, prior to any treatment. According to the paper, TCR Vbeta CDR3 sequencing was carried out on some 140 peripheral blood samples, which came from under 50 ophthalmopathy, under 80 hyperthyroidism and some 17 progressor patients. The 95 to 100 discovery patients were randomly divided into training and test sets at a 7:3 ratio. A discovery cohort of about a hundred patients, about 40 with Graves' ophthalmopathy and 57 with stable Graves' hyperthyroidism, was used to find distinguishing TCR V-J signatures. Prospective prediction of ophthalmopathy was tested in an independent validation cohort of fewer than 20 hyperthyroidism patients and some 17 patients who later progressed to ophthalmopathy. Once sampling was done, hyperthyroidism patients were given methimazole at a starting dose of 30 mg daily, whereas ophthalmopathy patients were given high-dose intravenous methylprednisolone. In roughly six Graves' hyperthyroidism patients, the study also compared T-cell repertoires from thyroid tissue with T-cell repertoires from blood. What the study reported, not specific to this receptor: In validation, progression to ophthalmopathy was predicted by the model with roughly 69% sensitivity and about 72% specificity, a median of roughly 6 months before onset. Sample size was not statistically predetermined, and blinding of investigators to group allocation was not performed. In cross-validation, a model built on a 13 V-J signature told ophthalmopathy apart from stable hyperthyroidism with 85% to 90% sensitivity and 81% to 82% specificity, and in testing the same model reached 80%/75%. Most expanded thyroid clonotypes (frequency above 0.001) were also detected in blood, a finding suggesting that blood repertoires may reflect thyroid immune responses.

The TCR beta CDR3 regions were amplified from the RNA transcripts. For the first round of RT-PCR on the TCR CDR3, the HTBI primer set was used together with the Qiagen OneStep RT-PCR kit. Libraries were constructed in a second round of multiplex PCR, after which size selection and purification were performed. Libraries were sequenced paired-end with 100 bp reads on an Illumina HiSeq2000. The authors' pipeline ran thus. SOAPnuke was used to process the raw data, throwing out any read that contained adapters or uncalled bases, had a mean Phred below 15, or lacked an exact constant-primer or identifier match. COPE v1.2.5 was used to merge high-quality paired reads, and clonotypes were defined as unique nucleotide sequences. MiTCR v1.1 was used to align the clonotypes against IMGT TRBV, TRBD and TRBJ reference segments. The analysis was restricted to V-J combinations with a frequency above 0.0001, which together covered 98% to 99.2% of the repertoires. The TCS score was defined as F50 (clonal expansion) divided by E x V (chaos), with BLOSUM62-based TCRdist calculated between CDR3 peptides within each V-J. Welch's t-statistics and random forest reduced several hundred V-J features to fewer than 15, which were used in a naive Bayes classifier (R e1071). The public sequencing data were trimmed at Q25 with fastp and processed into clonotypes with MiXCR by TCRdb, which kept only in-frame beta chains. When rows share a CDR3 protein, they turn into one entry using the most common DNA and genes. These V and J calls derive from TCRdb rather than the authors' analysis. Present in this sample are 250,000 to 300,000 distinct CDR3 sequences, approximately 18% of which were seen just once. Of the sample, approximately 35% falls within the top ten clones.

Ophthalmopathy patients had moderately to severely active disease, with a Clinical Activity Score of 3 or more, a NOSPECS grade of 4 or more, and a disease duration of less than 3 months. Patients with uncontrolled infections, other autoimmune diseases, pregnancy or lactation were excluded. Diagnoses were based on clinical symptoms, serum thyroxine and TRAb, thyroid ultrasound and orbital computed tomography. PBMCs were separated from approximately 9.9 ml of fresh peripheral blood using Ficoll-Paque density gradient centrifugation. Trizol reagent was used to extract total RNA, and RNA quality was then checked on an Agilent 2100 Bioanalyzer.

This TCR derives from a man aged 50-59 years with Graves' ophthalmopathy. The sample taken for sequencing was blood. The receptor chain draws on TRBV7-6 and TRBJ2-1, with a weak D call of TRBD1 (6 bases match). The DNA sequence is TGTGCCAGCAGCTTCACAGGGACGAACAATGAGCAGTTCTTC. Its protein product is CASSFTGTNNEQFF.